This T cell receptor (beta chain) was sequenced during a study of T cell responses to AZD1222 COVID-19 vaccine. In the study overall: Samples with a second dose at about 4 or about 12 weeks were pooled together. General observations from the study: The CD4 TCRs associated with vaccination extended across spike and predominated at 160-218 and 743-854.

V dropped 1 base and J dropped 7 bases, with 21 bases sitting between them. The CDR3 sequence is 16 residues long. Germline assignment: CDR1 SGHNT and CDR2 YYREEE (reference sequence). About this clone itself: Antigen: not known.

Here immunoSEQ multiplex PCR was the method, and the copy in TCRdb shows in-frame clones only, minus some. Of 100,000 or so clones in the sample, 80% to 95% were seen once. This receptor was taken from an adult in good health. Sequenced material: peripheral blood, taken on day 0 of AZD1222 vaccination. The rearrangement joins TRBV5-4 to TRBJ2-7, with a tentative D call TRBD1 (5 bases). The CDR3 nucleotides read TGTGCCAGCAGCTTGAAGGAACAGGTTCCAGTTGGGGAGCAGTACTTC. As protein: CASSLKEQVPVGEQYF.